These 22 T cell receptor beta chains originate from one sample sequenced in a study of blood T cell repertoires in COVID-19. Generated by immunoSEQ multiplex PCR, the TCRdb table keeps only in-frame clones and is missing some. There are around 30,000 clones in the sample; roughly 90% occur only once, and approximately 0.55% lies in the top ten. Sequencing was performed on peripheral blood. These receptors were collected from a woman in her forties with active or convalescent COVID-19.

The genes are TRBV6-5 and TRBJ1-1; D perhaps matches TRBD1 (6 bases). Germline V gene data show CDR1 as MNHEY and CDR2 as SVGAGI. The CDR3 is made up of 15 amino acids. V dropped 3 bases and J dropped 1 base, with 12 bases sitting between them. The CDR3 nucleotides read TGTGCCAGCAGTTATGGAAGGGGGGGGAACACTGAAGCTTTCTTT. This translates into CASSYGRGGNTEAFF.

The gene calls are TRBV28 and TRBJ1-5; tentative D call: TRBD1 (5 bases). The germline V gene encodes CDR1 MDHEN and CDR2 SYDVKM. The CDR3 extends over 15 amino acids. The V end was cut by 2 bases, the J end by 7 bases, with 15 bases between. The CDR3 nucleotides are TGTGCCAGCAGTTTAGCAGGGCCCTTTGTCCAGCCCCAGCATTTT. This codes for CASSLAGPFVQPQHF.

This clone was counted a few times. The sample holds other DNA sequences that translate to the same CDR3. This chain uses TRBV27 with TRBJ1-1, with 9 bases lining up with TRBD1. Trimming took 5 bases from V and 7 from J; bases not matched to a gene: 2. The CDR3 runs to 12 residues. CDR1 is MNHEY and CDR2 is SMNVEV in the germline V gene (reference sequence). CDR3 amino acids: CASSPDRGEAFF. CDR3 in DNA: TGTGCCAGCAGTCCGGACAGGGGTGAAGCTTTCTTT.

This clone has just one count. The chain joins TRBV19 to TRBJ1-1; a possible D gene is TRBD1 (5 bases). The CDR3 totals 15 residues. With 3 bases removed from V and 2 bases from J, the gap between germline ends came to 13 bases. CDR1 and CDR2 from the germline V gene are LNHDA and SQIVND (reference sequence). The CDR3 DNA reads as TGTGCCAGTAGTATGGGTTACGGGGGAAACACTGAAGCTTTCTTT. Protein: CASSMGYGGNTEAFF. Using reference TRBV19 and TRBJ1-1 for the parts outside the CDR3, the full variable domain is DGGITQSPKYLFRKEGQNVTLSCEQNLNHDAMYWYRQDPGQGLRLIYYSQIVNDFQKGDIAEGYSVSREKKESFPLTVTSAQKNPTAFYLCASSMGYGGNTEAFFGQGTRLTVV.

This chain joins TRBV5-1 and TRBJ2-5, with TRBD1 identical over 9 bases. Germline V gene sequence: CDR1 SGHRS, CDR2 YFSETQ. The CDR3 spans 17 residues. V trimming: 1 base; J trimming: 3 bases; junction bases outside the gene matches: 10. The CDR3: CASSLSRDRGEKETQYF. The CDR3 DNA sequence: TGCGCCAGCAGCTTGTCGCGCGACAGGGGGGAAAAAGAGACCCAGTACTTC.

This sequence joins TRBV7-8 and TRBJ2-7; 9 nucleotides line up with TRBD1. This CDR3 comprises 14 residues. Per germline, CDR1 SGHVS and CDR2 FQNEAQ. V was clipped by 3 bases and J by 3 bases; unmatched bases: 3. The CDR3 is CASSLKTGGYEQYF. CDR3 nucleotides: TGTGCCAGCAGCTTGAAGACAGGGGGCTACGAGCAGTACTTC.

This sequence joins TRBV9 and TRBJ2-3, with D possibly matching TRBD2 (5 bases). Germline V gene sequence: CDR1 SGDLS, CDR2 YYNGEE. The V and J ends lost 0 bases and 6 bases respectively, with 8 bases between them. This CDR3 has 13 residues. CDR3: CASSVALADTQYF. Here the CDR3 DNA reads TGTGCCAGCAGCGTAGCTCTAGCCGATACGCAGTATTTT.

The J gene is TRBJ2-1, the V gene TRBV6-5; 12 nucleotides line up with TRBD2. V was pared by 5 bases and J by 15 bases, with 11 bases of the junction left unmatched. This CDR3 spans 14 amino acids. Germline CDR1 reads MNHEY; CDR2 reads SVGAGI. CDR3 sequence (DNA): TGTGCCAGCAGTCCCCGTGGACTAGCGGGATCCCCGTTCTTC. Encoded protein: CASSPRGLAGSPFF.

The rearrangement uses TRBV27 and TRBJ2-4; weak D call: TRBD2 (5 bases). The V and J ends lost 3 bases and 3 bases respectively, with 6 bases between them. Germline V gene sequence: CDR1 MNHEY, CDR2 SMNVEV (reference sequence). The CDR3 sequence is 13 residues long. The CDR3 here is CASSFGDKNIQYF. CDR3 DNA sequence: TGTGCCAGCAGTTTCGGGGACAAAAACATTCAGTACTTC.

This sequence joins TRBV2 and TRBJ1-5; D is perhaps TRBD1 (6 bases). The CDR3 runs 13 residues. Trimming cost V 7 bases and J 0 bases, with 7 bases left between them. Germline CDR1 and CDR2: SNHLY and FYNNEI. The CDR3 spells CASNRDSNQPQHF. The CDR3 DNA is TGTGCCAGCAACAGGGATAGCAATCAGCCCCAGCATTTT.

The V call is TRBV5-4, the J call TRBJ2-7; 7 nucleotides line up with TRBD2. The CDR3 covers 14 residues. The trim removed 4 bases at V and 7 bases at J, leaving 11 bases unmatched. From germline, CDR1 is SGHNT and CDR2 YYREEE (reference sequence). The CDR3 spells CASSLSGTSREQYF. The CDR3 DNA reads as TGTGCCAGCAGCCTAAGCGGGACCTCTCGAGAGCAGTACTTC.

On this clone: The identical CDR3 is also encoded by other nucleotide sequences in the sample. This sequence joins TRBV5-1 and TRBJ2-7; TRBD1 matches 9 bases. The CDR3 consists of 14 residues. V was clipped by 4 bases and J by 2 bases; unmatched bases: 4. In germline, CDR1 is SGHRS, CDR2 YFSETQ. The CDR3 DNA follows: TGCGCCAGCAGCCCGGGGACAGGGACCTACGAGCAGTACTTC. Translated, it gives CASSPGTGTYEQYF.

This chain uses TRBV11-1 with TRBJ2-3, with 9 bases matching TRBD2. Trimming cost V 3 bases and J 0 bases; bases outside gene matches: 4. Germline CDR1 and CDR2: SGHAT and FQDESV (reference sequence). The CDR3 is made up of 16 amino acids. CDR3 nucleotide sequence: TGTGCCAGCAGCTTTATTGCGGGGGGGAGCACAGATACGCAGTATTTT. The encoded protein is CASSFIAGGSTDTQYF.

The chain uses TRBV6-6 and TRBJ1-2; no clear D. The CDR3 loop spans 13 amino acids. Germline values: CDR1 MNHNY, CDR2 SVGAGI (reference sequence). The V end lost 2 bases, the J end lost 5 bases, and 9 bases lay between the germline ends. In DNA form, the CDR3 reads TGTGCCAGCAGTTACAAGGAGGTTTATGGCTACACCTTC. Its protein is CASSYKEVYGYTF.

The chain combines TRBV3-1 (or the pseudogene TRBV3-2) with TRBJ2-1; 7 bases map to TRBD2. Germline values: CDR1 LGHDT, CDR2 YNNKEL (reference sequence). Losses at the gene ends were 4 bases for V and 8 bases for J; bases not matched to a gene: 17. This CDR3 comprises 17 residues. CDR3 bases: TGTGCCAGCAGCCCCGTATCGACTAGCCCCGTGGGGGATGAGCAGTTCTTC. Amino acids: CASSPVSTSPVGDEQFF.

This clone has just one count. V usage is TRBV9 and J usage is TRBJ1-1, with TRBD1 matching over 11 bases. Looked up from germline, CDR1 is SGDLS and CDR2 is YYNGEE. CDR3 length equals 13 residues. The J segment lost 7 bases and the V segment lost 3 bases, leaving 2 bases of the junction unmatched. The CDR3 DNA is TGTGCCAGCAGCGGAGGGACAGGGGGTGAAGCTTTCTTT. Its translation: CASSGGTGGEAFF.

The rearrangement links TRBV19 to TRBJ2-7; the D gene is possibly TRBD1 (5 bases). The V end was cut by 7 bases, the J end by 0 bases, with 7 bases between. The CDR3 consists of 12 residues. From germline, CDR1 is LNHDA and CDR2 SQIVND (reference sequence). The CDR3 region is CASKQGSYEQYF. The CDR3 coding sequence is TGTGCCAGTAAGCAGGGCTCCTACGAGCAGTACTTC.

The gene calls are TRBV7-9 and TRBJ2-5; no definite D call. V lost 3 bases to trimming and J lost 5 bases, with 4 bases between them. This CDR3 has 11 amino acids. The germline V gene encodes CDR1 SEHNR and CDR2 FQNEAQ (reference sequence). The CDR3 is CASSFLETQYF. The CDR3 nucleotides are TGTGCCAGCAGCTTTCTGGAGACCCAGTACTTC.

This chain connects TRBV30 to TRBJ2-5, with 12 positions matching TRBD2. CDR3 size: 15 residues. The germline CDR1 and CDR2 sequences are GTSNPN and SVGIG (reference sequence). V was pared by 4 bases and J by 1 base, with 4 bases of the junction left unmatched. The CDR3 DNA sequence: TGTGCCTGGACCCCGGGACTAGCGGGCCAAGAGACCCAGTACTTC. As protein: CAWTPGLAGQETQYF.

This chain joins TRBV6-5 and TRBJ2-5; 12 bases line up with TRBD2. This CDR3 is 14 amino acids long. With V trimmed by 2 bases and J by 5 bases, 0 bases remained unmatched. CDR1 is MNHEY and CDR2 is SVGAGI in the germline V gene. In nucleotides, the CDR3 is TGTGCCAGCAGTTACCTAGCGGGAGGGGAGACCCAGTACTTC. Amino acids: CASSYLAGGETQYF.

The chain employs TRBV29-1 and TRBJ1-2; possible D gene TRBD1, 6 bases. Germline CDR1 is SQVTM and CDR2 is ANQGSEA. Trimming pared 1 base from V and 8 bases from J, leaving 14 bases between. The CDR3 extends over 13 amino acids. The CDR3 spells CSVEALTGSGYTF. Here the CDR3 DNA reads TGCAGCGTTGAAGCTTTGACAGGTAGCGGCTACACCTTC.

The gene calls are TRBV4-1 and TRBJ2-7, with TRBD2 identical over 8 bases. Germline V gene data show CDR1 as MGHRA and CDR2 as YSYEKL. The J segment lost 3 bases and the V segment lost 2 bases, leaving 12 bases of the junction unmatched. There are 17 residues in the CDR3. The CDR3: CASSQYSTAGGVYEQYF. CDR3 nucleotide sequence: TGCGCCAGCAGCCAATACTCCACGGCGGGGGGAGTCTACGAGCAGTACTTC.